This T cell receptor (beta chain) stems from a study of T-cell memory formation after mild COVID-19. This CDR3 is 14 amino acids long. Trimming took 7 bases from V and 9 from J; bases not matched to a gene: 9. Germline CDR1 and CDR2: SGHVS and FQNEAQ. Whole-study results and caveats: Contracting CD4+ clones sat mainly in CM and EM; CD8+ in EMRA. Balance between CD4 and CD8 was seen in clones contracting day 15 to 85, and a CD4+ lean was seen in later expanders. Memory cells collected pre-infection included some clones that later responded, suggesting cross-reactive memory joined.

TCRdb itself ran the 5' RACE reads through MiXCR, one entry per CDR3 protein. The sample consists of 290,000 or so distinct CDR3 sequences, approximately 19% of them appearing once. This clonotype has only a few counts. Its antigen is not known. This clonotype was sampled from a man younger than 35 who had mild COVID-19 (a few samples of this study predate the infection). Cell type and time point are not known. This chain uses TRBV7-8 with TRBJ2-1, with TRBD1 matching over 10 bases. Sequenced input: PBMCs or a T cell subset sorted from them (not recorded which). CDR3 region: CASIRDRGVSEQFF. CDR3 sequence (DNA): TGTGCCAGCATCCGGGACAGGGGTGTCAGTGAGCAGTTCTTC.